These 2 T cell receptor beta chains were sequenced from one sample in a study of graft-versus-host responses after intestinal transplantation (dated by TCRdb to the early 2020s). Taken with the paper, the label for time point translates to: cells obtained before transplantation from donor or recipient. Library preparation was by the immunoSEQ multiplex PCR assay. Entries here come from immuneACCESS through TCRdb and include only in-frame sequences with V and J called. Some clones fail to appear in such tables; in the studies checked, an unresolved V gene covers under half of the shortfall, and the cause of the remainder is unknown. A total of tens of thousands of clones appear in this sample, 90% of them only once. About 1.3% of the sample is in the top ten clones. These receptors have no identified antigens. Sample: unstimulated CD8+ T cells sorted from spleen or lymph node cells, taken before intestinal transplant. These receptors originate from a human donor who received an intestinal transplant.

Concerning this clone itself: This CDR3 is also generated by other DNA sequences in the sample. The V and J genes are TRBV7-8 and TRBJ2-3; maybe TRBD2 (6 bases). The germline CDR1 and CDR2 sequences are SGHVS and FQNEAQ. V was clipped by 2 bases and J by 2 bases, with 11 bases between them. The CDR3 contains 15 residues. DNA of the CDR3: TGTGCCAGCAGCTTAAGCGCGGGAAACACAGATACGCAGTATTTT. This translates into CASSLSAGNTDTQYF.

This clone was seen a handful of times. The rearrangement uses TRBV4-2 and TRBJ1-2; D is perhaps TRBD1 (5 bases). Trimming took 2 bases from V and 5 from J, leaving 12 bases between them. This CDR3 comprises 14 residues. Germline loops: CDR1 LGHNA, CDR2 YNFKEQ. This chain's CDR3 is CASSQTLQEYGYTF. CDR3 nucleotides: TGTGCCAGCAGCCAAACCCTACAGGAATATGGCTACACCTTC.